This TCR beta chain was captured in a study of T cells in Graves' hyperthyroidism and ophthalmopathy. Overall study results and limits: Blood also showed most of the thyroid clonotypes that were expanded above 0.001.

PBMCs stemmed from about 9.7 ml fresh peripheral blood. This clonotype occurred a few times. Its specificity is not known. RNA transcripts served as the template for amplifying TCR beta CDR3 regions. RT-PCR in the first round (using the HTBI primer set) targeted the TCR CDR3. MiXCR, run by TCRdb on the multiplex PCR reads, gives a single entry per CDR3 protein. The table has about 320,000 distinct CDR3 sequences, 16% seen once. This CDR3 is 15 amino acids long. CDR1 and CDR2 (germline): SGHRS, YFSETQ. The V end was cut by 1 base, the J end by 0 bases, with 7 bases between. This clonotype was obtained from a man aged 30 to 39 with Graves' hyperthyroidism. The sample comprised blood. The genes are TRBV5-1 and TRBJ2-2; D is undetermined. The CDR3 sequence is CASSLRVTNTGELFF. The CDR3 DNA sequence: TGCGCCAGCAGCTTGCGGGTGACGAACACCGGGGAGCTGTTTTTT.